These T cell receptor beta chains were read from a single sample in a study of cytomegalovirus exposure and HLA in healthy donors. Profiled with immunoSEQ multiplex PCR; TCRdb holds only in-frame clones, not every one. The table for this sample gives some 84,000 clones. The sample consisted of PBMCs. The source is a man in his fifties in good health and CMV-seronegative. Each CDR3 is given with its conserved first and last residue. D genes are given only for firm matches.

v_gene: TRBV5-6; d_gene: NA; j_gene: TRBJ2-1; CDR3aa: CASSSLGRGLYNEQFF
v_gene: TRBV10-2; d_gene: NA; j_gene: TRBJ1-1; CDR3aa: CASRRGAVLEAFF
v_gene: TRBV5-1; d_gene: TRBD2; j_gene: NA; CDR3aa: CASSPGTSSYEQYF
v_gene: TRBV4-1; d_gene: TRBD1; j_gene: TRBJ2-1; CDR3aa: CASSPKSGQGAYNEQFF
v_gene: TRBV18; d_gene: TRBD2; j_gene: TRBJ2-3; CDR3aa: CASSPPTPLAGESVWGTDTQYF
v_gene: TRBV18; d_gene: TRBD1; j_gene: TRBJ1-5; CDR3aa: CASSPSTGGIQPQHF
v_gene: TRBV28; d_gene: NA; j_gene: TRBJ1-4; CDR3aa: CASSPPGGGREKLFF
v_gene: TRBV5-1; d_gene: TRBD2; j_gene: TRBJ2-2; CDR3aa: CASSLSRGGGTGELFF
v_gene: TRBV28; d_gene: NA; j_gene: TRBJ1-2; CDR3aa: CASSPRDGYTF
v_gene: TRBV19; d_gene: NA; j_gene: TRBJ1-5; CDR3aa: CASMASNQPQHF
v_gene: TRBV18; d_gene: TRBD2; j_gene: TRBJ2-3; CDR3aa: CASSQLTSGGQDTQYF
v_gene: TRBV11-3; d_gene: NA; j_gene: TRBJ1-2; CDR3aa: CASSPKSGGYTF
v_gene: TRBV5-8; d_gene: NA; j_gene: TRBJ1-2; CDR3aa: CASSVRAGVRTSYGYTF
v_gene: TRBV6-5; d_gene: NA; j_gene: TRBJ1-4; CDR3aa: CASYSGGRQGKLFF
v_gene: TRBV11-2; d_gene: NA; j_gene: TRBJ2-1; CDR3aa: CASSSRGGEQFF
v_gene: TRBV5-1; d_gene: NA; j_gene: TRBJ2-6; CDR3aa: CASSSTGYSGANVLTF
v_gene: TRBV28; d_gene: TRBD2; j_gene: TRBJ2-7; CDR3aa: CASSYELPGTSGGRYEQYF